This TCR beta chain emerged from a study of CD8+CD57+ T cells in acquired aplastic anemia. Background on the study: Sorted CD4+ and CD8+ cell DNA averaged around 3.3 ug.

Profiling of TCR beta VDJ combinations and CDR3 sequences used genomic DNA as template. TCRdb processed the reads anew with MiXCR; each CDR3 protein has one entry. The data show approximately 270,000 distinct CDR3 sequences, 56% seen once. This clonotype was seen a few times. CDR3 length: 13 residues. Germline V gene lookup returns CDR1 SGHRS and CDR2 YFSETQ. The V end was cut by 0 bases, the J end by 12 bases, with 15 bases between. Sequencing was done on a sample of sorted CD4+, CD8+, or CD8+CD57+ T cells (not recorded which) from PBMCs. V gene TRBV5-1 combines with J gene TRBJ1-2; D uncertain. The sequence came from a human donor with severe aplastic anemia or a healthy control (not recorded which). CDR3 bases: TGCGCCAGCAGCTTGGATCCGGGTTTGGCTAACACCTTC. Residues: CASSLDPGLANTF.